One and the same sample provided the 13 T cell receptor beta chains below, sequenced in a study of CD8 T cells in ankylosing spondylitis. TCRdb fed the 5' RACE reads into MiXCR, producing one record per CDR3 protein. The sample lists around 150,000 distinct CDR3 sequences, about 17% occurring once. The sample consisted of blood, either unsorted or a sorted T cell fraction (not recorded which). These receptors all come from a male donor with ankylosing spondylitis or in good health (not recorded which).

The rearrangement uses TRBV7-2 and TRBJ2-2; 9 bases fit TRBD2. Per the germline V gene, CDR1 is SGHTA and CDR2 is FQGNSA. J was trimmed by 3 bases and V by 2 bases; bases with no gene match: 4. The CDR3 has 16 amino acids. CDR3 nucleotides: TGTGCCAGCAGCTTATTTGTAGCGGGAGACACCGGGGAGCTGTTTTTT. Its translation is CASSLFVAGDTGELFF.

The chain recombines TRBV28 with TRBJ2-1, with 11 bases fitting TRBD2. From germline, CDR1 is MDHEN and CDR2 SYDVKM. There are 13 residues in the CDR3. The junction had 3 bases not matched to a gene; V was cut back by 6 bases and J by 8 bases. The CDR3, as DNA: TGTGCCAGCAGAACTAGCGGGAGTTATGAGCAGTTCTTC. Protein: CASRTSGSYEQFF.

The chain joins TRBV28 to TRBJ1-1; D remains ambiguous. V was shortened by 5 bases and J by 1 base, with 14 bases between the two germline ends. This CDR3 is built from 15 residues. From germline, CDR1 is MDHEN and CDR2 SYDVKM. The CDR3 region is CASSNFPVTNTEAFF. The CDR3 DNA follows: TGTGCCAGCAGTAATTTTCCGGTGACGAACACTGAAGCTTTCTTT. Complete variable domain (other parts from reference TRBV28 and TRBJ1-1): DVKVTQSSRYLVKRTGEKVFLECVQDMDHENMFWYRQDPGLGLRLIYFSYDVKMKEKGDIPEGYSVSREKKERFSLILESASTNQTSMYLCASSNFPVTNTEAFFGQGTRLTVV.

This clonotype has ten or more counts. This chain uses TRBV28 with TRBJ2-5; D is undetermined. V was clipped by 4 bases and J by 1 base, with 10 bases between them. The CDR3 covers 14 residues. Germline loops: CDR1 MDHEN, CDR2 SYDVKM. CDR3 bases: TGTGCCAGCAGTTCTCCAGGACCCCAAGAGACCCAGTACTTC. This encodes CASSSPGPQETQYF.

In its sample, this clonotype was seen a few times. The chain couples TRBV7-2 to TRBJ2-7; D uncertain. Germline CDR1 and CDR2: SGHTA and FQGNSA. Trimming removed 2 bases from V and 3 bases from J, with 17 bases in between. The CDR3 is 16 amino acids. CDR3 in DNA: TGTGCCAGCAGCTTAATAGCTTTTAGTTCGGACTACGAGCAGTACTTC. As protein: CASSLIAFSSDYEQYF. The full variable domain, completed using reference TRBV7-2 and TRBJ2-7, is GAGVSQSPSNKVTEKGKDVELRCDPISGHTALYWYRQSLGQGLEFLIYFQGNSAPDKSGLPSDRFSAERTGGSVSTLTIQRTQQEDSAVYLCASSLIAFSSDYEQYFGPGTRLTVT.

The V gene is TRBV5-1, the J gene TRBJ1-1; no firm D call. The CDR3 length is 13 residues. Germline V gene data show CDR1 as SGHRS and CDR2 as YFSETQ. Trimming left V 4 bases short and J 5 bases short, with 12 bases between. CDR3 protein: CASSPEVGTEAFF. The CDR3 DNA sequence: TGCGCCAGCAGCCCGGAGGTTGGAACTGAAGCTTTCTTT. Variable domain in full (rest from reference TRBV5-1 and TRBJ1-1): KAGVTQTPRYLIKTRGQQVTLSCSPISGHRSVSWYQQTPGQGLQFLFEYFSETQRNKGNFPGRFSGRQFSNSRSEMNVSTLELGDSALYLCASSPEVGTEAFFGQGTRLTVV.

Note on this clonotype: The junction and the germline gene differ at one end; a read error may be behind it. The rearrangement links TRBV28 to TRBJ1-2; D is unclear. Per germline, CDR1 MDHEN and CDR2 SYDVKM. CDR3 length equals 14 residues. Here the CDR3 reads CANSFLQTNYGYTF. For the CDR3, the DNA is TGTGCCAACAGTTTCCTCCAGACGAACTATGGCTACACCTTC.

This CDR3 reads CASGQGIYEQYF. The CDR3, as DNA: TGTGCCAGCGGACAGGGGATCTACGAGCAGTACTTC. This chain uses TRBV27 with TRBJ2-7; TRBD1 matches at 9 bases. Unmatched junction bases numbered 2, after V lost 8 bases and J lost 3 bases. From germline, CDR1 is MNHEY and CDR2 SMNVEV (reference sequence). This CDR3 is 12 amino acids long.

This clonotype was observed at least ten times. The chain recombines TRBV28 with TRBJ2-1; unclear D gene. V was shortened by 8 bases and J by 5 bases, with 13 bases between the two germline ends. The germline V gene encodes CDR1 MDHEN and CDR2 SYDVKM. The CDR3 has 13 amino acids. CDR3 residues: CASSVGSDNEQFF. CDR3 sequence (DNA): TGTGCCAGCTCGGTAGGGTCAGACAATGAGCAGTTCTTC.

The rearrangement uses TRBV28 and TRBJ1-3; the D is unclear. The germline V gene encodes CDR1 MDHEN and CDR2 SYDVKM. Trimming removed 7 bases at V and 3 bases at J, with 16 bases between. CDR3 size: 15 residues. This chain's CDR3 is CASTLRVIGGNTIYF. In DNA form, the CDR3 reads TGTGCCAGCACCCTCCGGGTTATCGGTGGAAACACCATATATTTT.

The CDR3 is CASSLQGAGAKNIQYF. In nucleotides, the CDR3 is TGCGCCAGCAGCTTACAGGGGGCCGGAGCCAAAAACATTCAGTACTTC. J is TRBJ2-4 and V is TRBV5-1; 9 bases match TRBD1. Germline V lookup: CDR1 SGHRS, CDR2 YFSETQ. The CDR3 spans 16 residues. Trimming cost V 2 bases and J 0 bases; bases outside gene matches: 3.

V and J are TRBV12-3 or TRBV12-4 and TRBJ2-6; D remains unclear. With 3 bases removed from V and 0 bases from J, the gap between germline ends came to 9 bases. The CDR3 spans 16 residues. CDR3: CASSFSYSSGANVLTF. Here the CDR3 DNA reads TGTGCCAGCAGTTTTAGTTACTCCTCTGGGGCCAACGTCCTGACTTTC.

This clonotype was found a few times. This CDR3 is CATSDSLGGRDSGYTF. CDR3 bases: TGTGCCACCAGTGACTCCTTGGGGGGACGTGATTCTGGCTACACCTTC. This chain links TRBV24-1 with TRBJ1-2; D might be TRBD1 (5 bases). Per germline, CDR1 KGHDR and CDR2 SFDVKD. This CDR3 contains 16 residues. Trimming cost V 4 bases and J 7 bases, with 21 bases left between them.